These T cell receptor beta chains were read from a single sample in a study of T cells in Graves' hyperthyroidism and ophthalmopathy. Each CDR3 protein is one row after TCRdb ran MiXCR on the multiplex PCR reads. This table has 450,000 to 650,000 distinct CDR3 sequences, 20% to 25% appearing once. The source material was blood. These receptors all come from a man in his late teens or twenties with Graves' hyperthyroidism. The CDR3 runs from the conserved cysteine through the conserved F or W. D genes are given only for firm matches.

J gene	D gene	V gene	CDR3 protein
TRBJ1-5	TRBD1	TRBV6-4	CASSDSNRDRVSNRPQHF
TRBJ2-4	.	TRBV5-1	CASSDRNIQYF
TRBJ2-2	TRBD2	TRBV28	CAIPTTGGRANTGELFF
TRBJ2-7	.	TRBV28	CASSRPTGMGEQYF
TRBJ1-1	.	TRBV12-3/TRBV12-4	CASSLMRGGTEAFF
TRBJ1-1	.	TRBV27	CASSLSGLRGTEAFF
TRBJ2-3	.	TRBV6-1	CASRARSSTDTQYF
TRBJ1-2	.	TRBV28	CATKTHPEFGYTF
TRBJ1-3	TRBD1	TRBV27	CASSSLPGGSGNTIYF
TRBJ2-6	TRBD1	TRBV6-4	CASSALTGTGAGANVLTF
TRBJ1-5	.	TRBV4-2	CASSQGSPTNQPQHF
TRBJ2-2	.	TRBV27	CASSPRRSVNTGELFF
TRBJ1-5	.	TRBV19	CASSPTADQPQHF
TRBJ2-2	TRBD1	TRBV15	CATSRAGGAYTGELFF
TRBJ2-7	.	TRBV6-1	CASSEILNDF
TRBJ1-1	.	TRBV5-1	CASKIGYGTEAFF
TRBJ2-2	.	TRBV12-3/TRBV12-4	CASRPTAGTGELFF
TRBJ1-2	.	TRBV15	CATSRAGLGYTF
TRBJ2-7	.	TRBV6-1	CTSPLAALTYEQYF
TRBJ1-1	.	TRBV6-5	CASSYGQVAFF
TRBJ1-5	.	TRBV27	CASSLSPDGSNQPQHF
TRBJ2-7	TRBD2	TRBV9	CASSAGGGYSYEQYF
TRBJ2-5	.	TRBV11-1	CASSGIDSYGLWSNGLETQYF
TRBJ1-2	TRBD1	TRBV12-3/TRBV12-4	CASRSGTGLDGYTF
TRBJ2-7	TRBD1	TRBV7-9	CASSAPRGRAYEQYF
TRBJ1-1	.	TRBV19	CASSPSGGHTEAFF
TRBJ2-7	.	TRBV6-1	CASSEGLAYSYEQYF
TRBJ2-7	.	TRBV20-1	CSAIIPGVGFSYEQYF
TRBJ1-1	.	TRBV19	CASGDSYTEAFF
TRBJ1-2	.	TRBV12-3/TRBV12-4	CASSGAVALLYSGYTF
TRBJ2-7	.	TRBV6-1	CASSGDNYEQYF
TRBJ2-7	.	TRBV19	CASSIRWQEGNYEQYF
TRBJ1-2	TRBD1	TRBV11-1	CASTFSPGQGNYGYTF
TRBJ2-3	.	TRBV27	CASSKVGGADTQYF
TRBJ2-7	.	TRBV6-5	CASSYTAGTNYEQYF
TRBJ1-1	.	TRBV9	CSSSPFSGVEAFF
TRBJ1-2	TRBD1	TRBV12-3/TRBV12-4	CASSLGQGLSGYGYTF
TRBJ1-2	TRBD1	TRBV25-1	CASSDRTGTFYGYTF
TRBJ2-5	.	TRBV27	CASSLVVGQETQYF
TRBJ1-1	.	TRBV19	CASSRVTFRGRAAEAFF
TRBJ2-7	.	TRBV20-1	CSAPIDSPYEQYF
TRBJ1-2	.	TRBV29-1	CSVVAGYGYTF
TRBJ1-2	.	TRBV27	CASRLNLGGNYGYTF
TRBJ2-7	TRBD1	TRBV5-1	CASSLEGQGYEQYF
TRBJ2-5	.	TRBV5-6	CASSSLQGPETQYF
TRBJ1-5	.	TRBV19	CASSVLMGNQPQHF
TRBJ1-2	.	TRBV30	CAWSKGRYGYTF
TRBJ1-1	.	TRBV6-5	CASSYSTENTEAFF
TRBJ1-5	TRBD1	TRBV6-2/TRBV6-3	CASNDRGLQPQHF
TRBJ2-7	TRBD1	TRBV6-1	CASRGQSYEQYF
TRBJ2-6	.	TRBV5-1	CASTDSTSGANVLTF
TRBJ2-2	.	TRBV6-1	CASRGGGTGELFF
TRBJ1-2	.	TRBV20-1	CSSRHPQDLYGYTF
TRBJ2-5	TRBD1	TRBV7-8	CASSPGTGVRETQYF
TRBJ1-1	TRBD1	TRBV12-3/TRBV12-4	CASSEYRGDTEAFF